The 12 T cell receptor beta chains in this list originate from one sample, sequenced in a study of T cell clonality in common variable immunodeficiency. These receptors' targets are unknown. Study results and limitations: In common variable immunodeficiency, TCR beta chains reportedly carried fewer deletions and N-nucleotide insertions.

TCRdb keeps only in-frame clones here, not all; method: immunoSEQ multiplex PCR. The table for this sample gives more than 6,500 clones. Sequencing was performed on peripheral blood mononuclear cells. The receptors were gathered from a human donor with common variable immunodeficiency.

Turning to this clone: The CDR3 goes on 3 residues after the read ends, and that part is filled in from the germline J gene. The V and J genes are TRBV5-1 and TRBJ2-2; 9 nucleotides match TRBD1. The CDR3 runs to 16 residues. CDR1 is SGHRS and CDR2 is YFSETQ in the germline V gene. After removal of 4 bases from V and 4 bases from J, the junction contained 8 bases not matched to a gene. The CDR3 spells CASSGRTGEGTGELFF. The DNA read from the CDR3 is TGCGCCAGCAGCGGGCGGACAGGGGAAGGCACCGGGGAG. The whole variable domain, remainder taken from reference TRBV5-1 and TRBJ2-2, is KAGVTQTPRYLIKTRGQQVTLSCSPISGHRSVSWYQQTPGQGLQFLFEYFSETQRNKGNFPGRFSGRQFSNSRSEMNVSTLELGDSALYLCASSGRTGEGTGELFFGEGSRLTVL.

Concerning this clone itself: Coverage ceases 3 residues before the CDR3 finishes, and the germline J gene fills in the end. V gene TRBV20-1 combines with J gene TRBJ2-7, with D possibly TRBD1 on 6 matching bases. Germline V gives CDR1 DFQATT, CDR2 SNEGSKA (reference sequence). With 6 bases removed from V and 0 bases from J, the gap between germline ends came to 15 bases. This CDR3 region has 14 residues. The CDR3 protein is CSAGQPASSYEQYF. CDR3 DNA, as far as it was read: TGCAGTGCAGGACAGCCTGCGAGCTCCTACGAG.

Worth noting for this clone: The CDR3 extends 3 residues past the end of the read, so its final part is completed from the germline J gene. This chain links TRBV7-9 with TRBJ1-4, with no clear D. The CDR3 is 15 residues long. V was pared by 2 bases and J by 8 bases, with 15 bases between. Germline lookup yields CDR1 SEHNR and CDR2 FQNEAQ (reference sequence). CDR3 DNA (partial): TGTGCCAGCAGCTTAACACAACCTTTTAAGGAAAAA. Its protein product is CASSLTQPFKEK. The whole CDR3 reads CASSLTQPFKEKLFF.

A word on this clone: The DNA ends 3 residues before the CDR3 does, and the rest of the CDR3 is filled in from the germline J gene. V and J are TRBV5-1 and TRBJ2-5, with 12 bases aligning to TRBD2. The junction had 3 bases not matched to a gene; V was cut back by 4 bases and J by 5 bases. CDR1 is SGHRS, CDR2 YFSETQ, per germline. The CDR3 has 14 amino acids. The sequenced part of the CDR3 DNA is TGCGCCAGCAGCCTCGGGACTAGCGGGGAGACC. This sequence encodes CASSLGTSGET. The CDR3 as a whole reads CASSLGTSGETQYF.

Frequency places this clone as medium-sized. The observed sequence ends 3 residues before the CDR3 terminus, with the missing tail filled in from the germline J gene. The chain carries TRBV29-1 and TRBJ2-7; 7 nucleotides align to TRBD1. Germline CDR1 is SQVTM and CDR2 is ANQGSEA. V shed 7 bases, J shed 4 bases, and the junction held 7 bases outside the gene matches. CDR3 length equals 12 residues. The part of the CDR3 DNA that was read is TGCAGCGCCTGGGACAGAGGGTACGAG. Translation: CSAWDRGYE. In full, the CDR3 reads CSAWDRGYEQYF.

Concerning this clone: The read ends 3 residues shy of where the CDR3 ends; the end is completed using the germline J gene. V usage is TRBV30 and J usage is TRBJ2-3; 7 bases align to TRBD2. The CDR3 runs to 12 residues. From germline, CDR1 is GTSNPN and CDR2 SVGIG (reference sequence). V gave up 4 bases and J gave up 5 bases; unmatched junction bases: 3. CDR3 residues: CAWTSGGDTQYF. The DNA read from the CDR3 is TGTGCCTGGACTAGCGGTGGAGATACG.

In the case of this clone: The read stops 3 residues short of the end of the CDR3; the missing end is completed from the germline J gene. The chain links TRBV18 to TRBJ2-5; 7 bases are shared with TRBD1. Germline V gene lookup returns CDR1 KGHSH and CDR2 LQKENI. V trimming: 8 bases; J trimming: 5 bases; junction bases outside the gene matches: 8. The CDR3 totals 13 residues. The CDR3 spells CASQTTGMETQYF. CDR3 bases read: TGTGCCAGCCAAACGACAGGGATGGAGACC.

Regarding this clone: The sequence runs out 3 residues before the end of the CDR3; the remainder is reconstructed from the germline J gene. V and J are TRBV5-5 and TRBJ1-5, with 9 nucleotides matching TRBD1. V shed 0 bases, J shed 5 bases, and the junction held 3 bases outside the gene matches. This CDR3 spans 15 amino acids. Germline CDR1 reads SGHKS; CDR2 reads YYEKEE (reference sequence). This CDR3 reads CASSLVQGAYQPQHF. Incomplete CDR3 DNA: TGTGCCAGCAGCTTGGTACAGGGGGCTTATCAGCCC.

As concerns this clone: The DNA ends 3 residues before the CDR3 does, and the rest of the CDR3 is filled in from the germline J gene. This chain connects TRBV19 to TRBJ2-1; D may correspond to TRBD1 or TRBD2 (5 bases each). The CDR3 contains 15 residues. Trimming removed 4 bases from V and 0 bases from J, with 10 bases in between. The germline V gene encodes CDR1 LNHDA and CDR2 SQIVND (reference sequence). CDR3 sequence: CASSKRGSSYNEQFF. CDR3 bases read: TGTGCCAGTAGTAAGAGGGGAAGCTCCTACAATGAG.

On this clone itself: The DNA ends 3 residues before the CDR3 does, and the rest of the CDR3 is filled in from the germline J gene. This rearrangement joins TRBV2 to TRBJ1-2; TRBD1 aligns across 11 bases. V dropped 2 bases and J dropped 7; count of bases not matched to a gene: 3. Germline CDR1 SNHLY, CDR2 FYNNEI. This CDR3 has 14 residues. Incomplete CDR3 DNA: TGTGCCAGCAGTGAAAGGGGACAGGGGGGTGGC. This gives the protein CASSERGQGGG. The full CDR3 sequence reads CASSERGQGGGYTF.

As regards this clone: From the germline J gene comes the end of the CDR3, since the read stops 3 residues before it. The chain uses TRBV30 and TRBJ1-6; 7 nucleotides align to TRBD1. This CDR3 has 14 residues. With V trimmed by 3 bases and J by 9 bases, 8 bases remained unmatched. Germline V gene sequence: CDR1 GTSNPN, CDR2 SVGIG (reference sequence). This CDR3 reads CAWRRGQLGSPLHF. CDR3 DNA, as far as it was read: TGTGCCTGGAGAAGGGGACAGCTCGGTTCACCC.

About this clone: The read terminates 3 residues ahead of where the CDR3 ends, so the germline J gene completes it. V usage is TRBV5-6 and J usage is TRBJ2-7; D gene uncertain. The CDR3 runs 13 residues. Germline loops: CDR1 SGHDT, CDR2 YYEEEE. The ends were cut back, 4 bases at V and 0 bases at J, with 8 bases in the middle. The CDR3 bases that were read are TGTGCCAGCAGCCCGCGCCCCTCCTACGAG. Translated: CASSPRPSYE. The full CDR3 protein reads CASSPRPSYEQYF.